These T cell receptor beta chains were read from a single sample in a study of response to subunit inactivated influenza vaccine. Each CDR3 protein gets one entry after TCRdb re-called the RT-PCR reads with MiXCR. The sample shows about 500,000 distinct CDR3 sequences, 10% to 15% of them seen only once. This specimen consisted of PBMCs from blood, obtained 35 to 45 days after vaccination. The receptors were gathered from a middle-aged man who received an inactivated influenza vaccine. CDR3s include the opening cysteine and the closing phenylalanine or tryptophan. Each record gives: clone size, V gene, D gene, CDR3 length, J gene, CDR3 DNA, CDR3 protein. A D gene is named only where the DNA matches it firmly. Some rows mark clone size as missing; the rest say once, few, many or name a class of expanded clone.

>few|TRBV5-1|NA|16|TRBJ1-4
TGCGCCAGCAGCCCCCGCGGAGGGGGGCTGAATGAAAAACTGTTTTTT
CASSPRGGGLNEKLFF
>few|TRBV7-2|NA|14|TRBJ2-7
TGTGCCAGCAGCATCCACGGCAGGCCCTACGAGCAGTACTTC
CASSIHGRPYEQYF
>few|TRBV20-1|NA|12|TRBJ1-1
TGCAGTGCTAGACCCCCGACAGGTGAAGCTTTCTTT
CSARPPTGEAFF
>few|TRBV7-9|NA|15|TRBJ2-3
TGTGCCAGCAGCTTTGAACGGCCTAGCACAGATACGCAGTATTTT
CASSFERPSTDTQYF
>many|TRBV7-2|TRBD2|15|TRBJ2-7
TGTGCCAGCAGGGAGAGACTAGCGGGACGCTACGAGCAGTACTTC
CASRERLAGRYEQYF
>NA|TRBV20-1|NA|16|TRBJ2-3
TGCAGTGCCGACGATACATCGAAGGACGTCACAGATACGCAGTATTTT
CSADDTSKDVTDTQYF
>NA|TRBV2|TRBD1|15|TRBJ2-1
TGTGCCAGCAGTTACCGGGACAGGGGGCAGGGTGAGCAGTTCTTC
CASSYRDRGQGEQFF
>few|TRBV6-2/TRBV6-3|NA|15|TRBJ1-3
TGTGCCAGCAGTTACATCGGATTCTCTGGAAACACCATATATTTT
CASSYIGFSGNTIYF
>NA|TRBV5-1|NA|13|TRBJ2-5
TGCGCCAGCAGCTGGGAGTACCAAGAGACCCAGTACTTC
CASSWEYQETQYF
>many|TRBV15|NA|12|TRBJ2-3
TGTGCCACCAGCAGAGATCGCAATACGCAGTATTTT
CATSRDRNTQYF
>few|TRBV7-8|TRBD2|17|TRBJ2-1
TGTGCCAGCAGCTTATCGGCTAGCGGGGGACCATACAATGAGCAGTTCTTC
CASSLSASGGPYNEQFF
>few|TRBV6-4|TRBD1|16|TRBJ2-3
TGTGCCAGCAGTGACCTGGGACAGGGGGGCACAGATACGCAGTATTTT
CASSDLGQGGTDTQYF
>NA|TRBV2|TRBD2|14|TRBJ2-7
TGTGCCAGCAGGGGGACTAGCGGTCCCTACGAGCAGTACTTC
CASRGTSGPYEQYF